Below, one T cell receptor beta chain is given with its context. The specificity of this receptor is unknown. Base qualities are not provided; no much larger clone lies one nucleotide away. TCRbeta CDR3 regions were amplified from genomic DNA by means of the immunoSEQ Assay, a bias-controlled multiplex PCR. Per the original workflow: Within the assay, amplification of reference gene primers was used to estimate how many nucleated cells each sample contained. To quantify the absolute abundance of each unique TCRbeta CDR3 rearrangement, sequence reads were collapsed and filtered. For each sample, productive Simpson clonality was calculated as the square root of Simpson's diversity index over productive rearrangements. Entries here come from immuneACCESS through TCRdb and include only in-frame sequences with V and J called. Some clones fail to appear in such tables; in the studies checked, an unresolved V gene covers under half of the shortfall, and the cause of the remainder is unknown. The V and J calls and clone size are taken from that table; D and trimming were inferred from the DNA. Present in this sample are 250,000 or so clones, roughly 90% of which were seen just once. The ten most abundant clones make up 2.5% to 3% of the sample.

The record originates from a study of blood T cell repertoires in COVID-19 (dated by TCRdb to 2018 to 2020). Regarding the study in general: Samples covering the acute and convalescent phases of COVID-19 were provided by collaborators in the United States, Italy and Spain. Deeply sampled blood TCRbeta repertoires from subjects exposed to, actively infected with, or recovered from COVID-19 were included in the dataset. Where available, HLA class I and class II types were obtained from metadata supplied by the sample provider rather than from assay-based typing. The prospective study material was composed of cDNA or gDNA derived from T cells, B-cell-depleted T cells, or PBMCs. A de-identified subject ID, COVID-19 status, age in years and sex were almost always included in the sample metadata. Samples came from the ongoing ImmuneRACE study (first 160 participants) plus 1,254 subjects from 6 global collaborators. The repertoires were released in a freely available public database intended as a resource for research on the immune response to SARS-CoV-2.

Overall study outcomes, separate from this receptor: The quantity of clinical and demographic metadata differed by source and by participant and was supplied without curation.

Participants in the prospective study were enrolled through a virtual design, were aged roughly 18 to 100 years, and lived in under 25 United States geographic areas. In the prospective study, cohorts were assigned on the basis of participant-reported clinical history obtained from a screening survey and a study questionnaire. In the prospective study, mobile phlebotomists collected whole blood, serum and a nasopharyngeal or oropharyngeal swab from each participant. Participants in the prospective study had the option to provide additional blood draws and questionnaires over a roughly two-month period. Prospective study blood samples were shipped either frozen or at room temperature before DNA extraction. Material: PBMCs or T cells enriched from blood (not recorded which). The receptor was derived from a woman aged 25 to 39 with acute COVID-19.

The nucleotides are TGCGCCAGCAGCCAACAGCCGACAGACCCCCATGGCTACACCTTC. The encoded protein is CASSQQPTDPHGYTF. Recombination connected TRBV4-3 to TRBJ1-2; the D gene is possibly TRBD1, with 5 bases matching. CDR1 LGHNA and CDR2 YSLEER are derived from the germline V gene. Relative to germline, V is 2 bases shorter and J is 6 bases shorter, with 16 bases between their ends. The CDR3 contains 15 residues, cysteine and phenylalanine counted. The retained sequence is limited to the CDR3, 45 bases, with the frame set at the first base.